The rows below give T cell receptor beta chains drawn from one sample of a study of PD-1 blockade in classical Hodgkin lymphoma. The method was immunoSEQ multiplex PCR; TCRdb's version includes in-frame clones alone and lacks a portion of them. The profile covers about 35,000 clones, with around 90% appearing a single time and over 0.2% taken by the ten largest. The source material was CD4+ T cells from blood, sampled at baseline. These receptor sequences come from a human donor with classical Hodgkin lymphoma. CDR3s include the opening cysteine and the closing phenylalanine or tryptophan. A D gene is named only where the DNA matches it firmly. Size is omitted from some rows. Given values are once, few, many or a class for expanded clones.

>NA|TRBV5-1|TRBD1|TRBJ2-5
CASDARGRGGETQYF
TGCGCCAGCGATGCCAGGGGGCGTGGGGGAGAGACCCAGTACTTC
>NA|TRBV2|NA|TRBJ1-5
CASSATLRGIQPQHF
TGTGCCAGCAGTGCGACACTTAGGGGAATCCAGCCCCAGCATTTT
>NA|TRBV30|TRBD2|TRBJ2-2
CAWIPGPGGGTGELFF
TGTGCCTGGATCCCCGGACCGGGAGGGGGCACCGGGGAGCTGTTTTTT
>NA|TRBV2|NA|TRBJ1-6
CASSEDQSPLHF
TGTGCCAGCAGTGAGGACCAATCACCCCTCCACTTT
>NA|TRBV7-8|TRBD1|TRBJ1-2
CASSLDRDVYGYTF
TGTGCCAGCAGCCTCGACAGGGACGTATATGGCTACACCTTC
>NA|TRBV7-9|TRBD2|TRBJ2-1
CASSSRLAGYNEQFF
TGTGCCAGCAGCTCTCGACTAGCGGGATACAATGAGCAGTTCTTC
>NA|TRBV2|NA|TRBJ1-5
CASNLQKNQPQHF
TGTGCCAGCAATTTACAAAAGAATCAGCCCCAGCATTTT
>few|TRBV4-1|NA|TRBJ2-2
CASSQFSQKTGELFF
TGCGCCAGCAGCCAGTTCTCTCAAAAAACCGGGGAGCTGTTTTTT
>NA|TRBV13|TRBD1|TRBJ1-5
CASSLGPDRGNQPQHF
TGTGCCAGCAGCTTAGGCCCTGACAGGGGCAATCAGCCCCAGCATTTT
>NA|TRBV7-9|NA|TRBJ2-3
CASSLWDQRGDTQYF
TGTGCCAGCAGCCTATGGGACCAGAGGGGAGATACGCAGTATTTT
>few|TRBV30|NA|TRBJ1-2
CAWSKDYGRPSYTF
TGTGCCTGGAGTAAGGATTACGGACGACCAAGCTACACCTTC
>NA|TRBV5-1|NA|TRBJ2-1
CASSLGFGAHEQFF
TGCGCCAGCAGCTTGGGTTTTGGTGCTCATGAGCAGTTCTTC
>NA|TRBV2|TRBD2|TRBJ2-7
CASRPLSGKGSYEQYF
TGTGCCAGCAGACCCTTAAGCGGGAAGGGGTCCTACGAGCAGTACTTC
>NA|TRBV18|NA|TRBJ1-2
CASSPGTGLYGYTF
TGTGCCAGCTCACCAGGCACAGGTCTATATGGCTACACCTTC
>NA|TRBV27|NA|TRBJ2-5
CASSLWRSGETQYF
TGTGCCAGCAGTTTATGGAGAAGTGGGGAGACCCAGTACTTC
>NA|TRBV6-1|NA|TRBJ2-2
CASSRNTGELFF
TGTGCCAGCAGCCGGAATACCGGGGAGCTGTTTTTT
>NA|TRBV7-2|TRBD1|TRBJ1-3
CASSLGGTGINTIYF
TGTGCCAGCAGCTTAGGAGGGACAGGGATAAACACCATATATTTT
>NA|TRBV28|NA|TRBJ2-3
CASSVDPATDTQYF
TGTGCCAGCAGCGTGGATCCGGCCACAGATACGCAGTATTTT
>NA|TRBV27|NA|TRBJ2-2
CASSLVPGGTGELFF
TGTGCCAGCAGTTTAGTCCCCGGAGGGACCGGGGAGCTGTTTTTT
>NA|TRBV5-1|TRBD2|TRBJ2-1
CASSHGRAGSANEQFF
TGCGCCAGCAGCCATGGGAGAGCGGGATCAGCCAATGAGCAGTTCTTC
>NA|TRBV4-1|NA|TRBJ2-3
CASSQTDTQYF
TGCGCCAGCAGCCAAACAGATACGCAGTATTTT
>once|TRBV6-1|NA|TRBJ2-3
CASSDDWSTDTQYF
TGTGCCAGCAGTGACGATTGGAGCACAGATACGCAGTATTTT
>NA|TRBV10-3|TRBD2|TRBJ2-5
CAISMGGSGETQYF
TGTGCCATCTCGATGGGCGGGAGTGGGGAGACCCAGTACTTC
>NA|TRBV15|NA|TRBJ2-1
CATSREQTGTETYNEQFF
TGTGCCACCAGCAGAGAACAGACCGGGACTGAAACCTACAATGAGCAGTTCTTC
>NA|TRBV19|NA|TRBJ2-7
CASSITYGDYEQYF
TGTGCCAGTAGTATAACGTACGGCGACTACGAGCAGTACTTC
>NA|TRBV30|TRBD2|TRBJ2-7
CAWSKFRGLAGSEQYF
TGTGCCTGGAGTAAATTCCGGGGACTAGCGGGATCCGAGCAGTACTTC
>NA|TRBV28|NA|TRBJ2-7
CASMEGNPSYEQYF
TGTGCCAGCATGGAAGGGAACCCCTCCTACGAGCAGTACTTC
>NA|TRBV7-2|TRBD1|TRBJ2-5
CASSRDSSQETQYF
TGTGCCAGCAGTAGGGACAGCAGTCAAGAGACCCAGTACTTC
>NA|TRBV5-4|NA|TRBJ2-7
CASSVRDTAYEQYF
TGTGCCAGCAGCGTCCGGGACACTGCCTACGAGCAGTACTTC
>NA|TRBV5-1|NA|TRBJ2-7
CASSLDGTRTYEQYF
TGCGCCAGCAGCTTGGACGGGACTCGGACCTACGAGCAGTACTTC
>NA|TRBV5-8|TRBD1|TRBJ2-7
CASSRTGAYEQYF
TGTGCCAGCAGTCGAACAGGGGCCTACGAGCAGTACTTC
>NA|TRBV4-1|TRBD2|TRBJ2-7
CASSPLGLAGGPSHYEQYF
TGCGCCAGCAGCCCACTAGGGCTAGCGGGAGGGCCCTCCCATTACGAGCAGTACTTC
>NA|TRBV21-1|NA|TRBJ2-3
CASSKGELRRTSGAPTATDTQYF
TGTGCCAGCAGCAAAGGGGAGCTTAGGCGGACTAGCGGGGCGCCCACCGCCACAGATACGCAGTATTTT
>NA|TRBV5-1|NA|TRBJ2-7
CASSLVRGAYEQYF
TGTGCCAGCAGCTTGGTACGGGGTGCCTACGAGCAGTACTTC
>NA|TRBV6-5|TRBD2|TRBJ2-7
CASSYSNLAATYEQYF
TGTGCCAGCAGTTACTCCAATCTAGCGGCTACCTACGAGCAGTACTTC
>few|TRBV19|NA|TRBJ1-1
CASSQTRRENTEAFF
TGTGCCAGTAGTCAAACCCGCAGGGAAAACACTGAAGCTTTCTTT
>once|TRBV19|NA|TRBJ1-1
CASMFPGNTEAFF
TGTGCCAGTATGTTCCCAGGGAACACTGAAGCTTTCTTT
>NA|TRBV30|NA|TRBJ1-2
CACSLGTHYGYTF
TGTGCCTGCTCATTGGGGACCCACTATGGCTACACCTTC
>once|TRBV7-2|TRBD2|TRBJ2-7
CASSKNSGRAVEQYF
TGTGCCAGCAGCAAAAACAGCGGGAGGGCCGTCGAGCAGTACTTC
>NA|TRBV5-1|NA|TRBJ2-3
CASSTAGVADTQYF
TGCGCCAGCAGCACGGCCGGGGTAGCAGATACGCAGTATTTT
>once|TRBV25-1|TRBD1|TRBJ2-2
CASSDSGTGTTGELFF
TGTGCCAGCAGTGACTCCGGGACAGGGACGACCGGGGAGCTGTTTTTT
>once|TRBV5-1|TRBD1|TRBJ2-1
CASSLAGTGNRYNEQFF
TGCGCCAGCAGCTTGGCCGGGACAGGGAACCGATACAATGAGCAGTTCTTC
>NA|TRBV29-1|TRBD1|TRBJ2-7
CSVRQGAYEQYF
TGCAGCGTACGTCAGGGGGCCTACGAGCAGTACTTC
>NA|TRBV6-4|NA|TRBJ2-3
CASSVEHSTDTQYF
TGTGCCAGCAGTGTCGAACATAGCACAGATACGCAGTATTTT
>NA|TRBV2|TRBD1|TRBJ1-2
CASSEDRGGYGYTF
TGTGCCAGCAGCGAGGACAGGGGGGGTTATGGCTACACCTTC
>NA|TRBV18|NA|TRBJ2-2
CASSPLPGASGELFF
TGTGCCAGCTCTCCCCTCCCGGGGGCGTCCGGGGAGCTGTTTTTT
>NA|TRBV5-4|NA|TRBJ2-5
CASSFNTETQYF
TGTGCCAGCAGCTTTAACACAGAGACCCAGTACTTC